The clone carrying this T cell receptor (beta chain) was recorded a few times. Its cognate antigen is unknown. This entry comes from a study of blood T cells in healthy people across ages. General study findings and limits: Across samples, TCR beta diversity tracked strongly with naive T cell percentage. There were more naive CD4+ cells and higher diversity in long-lived donors than in aged donors. Expanded clonotype changes were possibly confounded by unknown donor CMV status.

Germline CDR1 SGHNT, CDR2 YYREEE (reference sequence). The CDR3 runs to 15 residues. V was shortened by 4 bases and J by 3 bases, with 16 bases between the two germline ends. Primed by a sample-barcoded 5' primer and a J-beta primer mix, a second PCR proceeded for 7 to 11 cycles. The authors tagged each cDNA molecule using a template-switch adaptor with 12 random nucleotides. One entry per CDR3 protein results from TCRdb running MiXCR on the 5' RACE reads. The sample has hundreds of thousands of distinct CDR3 sequences, less than 35% seen once. Sequencing input: blood. The chain uses TRBV5-4 and TRBJ1-2; D is perhaps TRBD1 (5 bases). This TCR derives from a woman older than 75 in good health. CDR3 sequence (DNA): TGTGCCAGCAGCCTATCCCCAGGGCTTGACTATGGCTACACCTTC. This codes for CASSLSPGLDYGYTF.